Listed here are 16 T cell receptor beta chains from one sample, sequenced in a study of PD-L1 blockade in urothelial cancer. Sequencing used immunoSEQ multiplex PCR; TCRdb keeps in-frame clones, though not all of them. The data hold about 86,000 clones, with around 85% observed a single time. This sample's time point: pretreatment peripheral blood. Sequenced material: PBMCs, taken around atezolizumab (anti-PD-L1) treatment. These receptors all come from a man in his fifties or sixties with urothelial cancer.

This chain connects TRBV7-8 to TRBJ1-4; D not certain. The V end was cut by 5 bases, the J end by 5 bases, with 6 bases between. CDR3 size: 12 residues. Germline V gene data show CDR1 as SGHVS and CDR2 as FQNEAQ. The CDR3 spells CASSPVNEKLFF. The CDR3 DNA follows: TGTGCCAGCAGCCCTGTGAATGAAAAACTGTTTTTT.

The V call is TRBV9, the J call TRBJ2-1; 9 nucleotides line up with TRBD2. The CDR3 covers 15 residues. V lost 4 bases and J lost 4; bases outside the gene matches: 6. CDR1 and CDR2 (germline): SGDLS, YYNGEE. The chain's CDR3 is CASSPLAGGYNEQFF. In DNA form, the CDR3 reads TGTGCCAGCAGCCCCCTCGCGGGGGGGTACAATGAGCAGTTCTTC.

The V and J genes are TRBV6-1 and TRBJ1-5, with a tentative D call TRBD1 (6 bases). The CDR3 loop spans 14 amino acids. Trimming pared 6 bases from V and 4 bases from J, leaving 13 bases between. The germline V gene encodes CDR1 MNHNS and CDR2 SASEGT. The CDR3 nucleotides read TGTGCCAGCAGAGACTTACAGGGAAATCAGCCCCAGCATTTT. Its protein product is CASRDLQGNQPQHF.

This rearrangement joins TRBV19 to TRBJ1-1, with no clear D. This CDR3 has 13 amino acids. CDR1 and CDR2 from the germline V gene are LNHDA and SQIVND (reference sequence). V was cut by 8 bases and J by 5 bases, with 15 bases left in between. The DNA of the CDR3 is TGTGCCAGTCGTGGACCGAGAGGGACTGAAGCTTTCTTT. Protein sequence: CASRGPRGTEAFF.

This clone was seen only once. V usage is TRBV5-1 and J usage is TRBJ2-5; 11 positions match TRBD2. This CDR3 comprises 15 residues. The V and J ends lost 4 bases and 1 base, in that order; junction bases with no gene match: 3. CDR1 and CDR2 (germline): SGHRS, YFSETQ. CDR3: CASSETSGVQETQYF. In DNA, the CDR3 is TGCGCCAGCAGCGAGACTAGCGGGGTCCAAGAGACCCAGTACTTC.

The chain couples TRBV10-3 to TRBJ1-2; D is uncertain. The CDR3 totals 13 residues. Germline loops: CDR1 ENHRY, CDR2 SYGVKD. Trimming removed 6 bases at V and 2 bases at J, with 10 bases between. CDR3 sequence (DNA): TGTGCCATCAGACATCAGGAAAACTATGGCTACACCTTC. Its protein is CAIRHQENYGYTF.

The V and J genes are TRBV6-5 and TRBJ2-3, with 9 bases that match TRBD1. With V trimmed by 2 bases and J by 3 bases, 3 bases remained unmatched. The CDR3 sequence is 15 residues long. Germline V gives CDR1 MNHEY, CDR2 SVGAGI. The CDR3 nucleotides read TGTGCCAGCAGTTACGGGGACAGGGTGACAGATACGCAGTATTTT. Translated, it gives CASSYGDRVTDTQYF.

This rearrangement joins TRBV5-1 to TRBJ2-7, with D possibly TRBD1 on 6 matching bases. The germline V gene encodes CDR1 SGHRS and CDR2 YFSETQ. V dropped 4 bases and J dropped 0 bases, with 23 bases sitting between them. The CDR3 contains 18 residues. DNA of the CDR3: TGCGCCAGCAGCAGTTCCTCGCAGGTCCAGGGGTTCTCCTACGAGCAGTACTTC. Translating it yields CASSSSSQVQGFSYEQYF.

The sample holds one count of this clone. V and J are TRBV7-3 and TRBJ2-5; TRBD1 matches 9 bases. The junction had 9 bases not matched to a gene; V was cut back by 5 bases and J by 2 bases. Germline CDR1 SGHTA, CDR2 FQGTGA. The CDR3 is 16 residues long. The CDR3, as DNA: TGTGCCAGCAGCGCAGGGACAGGGTATCCACAAGAGACCCAGTACTTC. Translated, it gives CASSAGTGYPQETQYF.

The chain recombines TRBV2 with TRBJ2-7; 9 nucleotides agree with TRBD2. The CDR3 covers 15 residues. In germline, CDR1 is SNHLY, CDR2 FYNNEI. V was pared by 7 bases and J by 4 bases, with 11 bases of the junction left unmatched. The CDR3 bases are TGTGCCAGCATTGCTAGCGGGAAACGACAATACGAGCAGTACTTC. Translation: CASIASGKRQYEQYF.

The chain links TRBV2 to TRBJ1-3, with 7 bases matching TRBD1. This CDR3 is 14 amino acids long. Losses at the gene ends were 6 bases for V and 2 bases for J; bases not matched to a gene: 4. From germline, CDR1 is SNHLY and CDR2 FYNNEI. The CDR3 DNA reads as TGTGCCAGCAGCCTGACAGGGACTGGAAACACCATATATTTT. Protein: CASSLTGTGNTIYF.

The chain couples TRBV30 to TRBJ1-2; a weak D match, TRBD1 (6 bases). Trimming left V 0 bases short and J 10 bases short, with 15 bases between. The CDR3 is 13 residues long. The germline CDR1 and CDR2 sequences are GTSNPN and SVGIG (reference sequence). CDR3 sequence reads: CAWSVMGQGSYTF. CDR3 in DNA: TGTGCCTGGAGTGTAATGGGACAAGGATCCTACACCTTC.

J is TRBJ1-2 and V is TRBV6-5; D unclear. This CDR3 region has 14 residues. In germline, CDR1 is MNHEY, CDR2 SVGAGI. V lost 2 bases and J lost 8, with 15 bases in between. CDR3 amino acids: CASSYAAAAGGYTF. The CDR3 region has the DNA TGTGCCAGCAGTTACGCGGCGGCCGCTGGGGGCTACACCTTC.

The chain carries TRBV11-2 and TRBJ1-5; D remains unclear. V lost 5 bases to trimming and J lost 4 bases, with 15 bases between them. The CDR3 is 15 amino acids. Germline V gene data show CDR1 as SGHAT and CDR2 as FQNNGV. The chain's CDR3 is CASSRTIGVNQPQHF. The CDR3 nucleotides read TGTGCCAGCAGCCGGACTATAGGTGTGAATCAGCCCCAGCATTTT. The complete variable domain, with remaining parts taken from reference TRBV11-2 and TRBJ1-5, reads EAGVAQSPRYKIIEKRQSVAFWCNPISGHATLYWYQQILGQGPKLLIQFQNNGVVDDSQLPKDRFSAERLKGVDSTLKIQPAKLEDSAVYLCASSRTIGVNQPQHFGDGTRLSIL.

The J gene is TRBJ2-5, the V gene TRBV19; 8 bases line up with TRBD1. Trimming cost V 5 bases and J 4 bases; bases outside gene matches: 6. Germline CDR1 reads LNHDA; CDR2 reads SQIVND (reference sequence). The CDR3 is 14 residues long. CDR3 sequence (DNA): TGTGCCAGTAGTGTGGACAGGGAATTAGAGACCCAGTACTTC. This gives the protein CASSVDRELETQYF.

The chain has TRBV5-1 and TRBJ2-3; 9 bases fit TRBD2. CDR3 length: 14 amino acids. Germline V CDR1 and CDR2: SGHRS, YFSETQ. V dropped 4 bases and J dropped 3; count of bases not matched to a gene: 3. CDR3 loop: CASSVGLATDTQYF. Here the CDR3 DNA reads TGCGCCAGCAGCGTCGGACTAGCGACAGATACGCAGTATTTT.